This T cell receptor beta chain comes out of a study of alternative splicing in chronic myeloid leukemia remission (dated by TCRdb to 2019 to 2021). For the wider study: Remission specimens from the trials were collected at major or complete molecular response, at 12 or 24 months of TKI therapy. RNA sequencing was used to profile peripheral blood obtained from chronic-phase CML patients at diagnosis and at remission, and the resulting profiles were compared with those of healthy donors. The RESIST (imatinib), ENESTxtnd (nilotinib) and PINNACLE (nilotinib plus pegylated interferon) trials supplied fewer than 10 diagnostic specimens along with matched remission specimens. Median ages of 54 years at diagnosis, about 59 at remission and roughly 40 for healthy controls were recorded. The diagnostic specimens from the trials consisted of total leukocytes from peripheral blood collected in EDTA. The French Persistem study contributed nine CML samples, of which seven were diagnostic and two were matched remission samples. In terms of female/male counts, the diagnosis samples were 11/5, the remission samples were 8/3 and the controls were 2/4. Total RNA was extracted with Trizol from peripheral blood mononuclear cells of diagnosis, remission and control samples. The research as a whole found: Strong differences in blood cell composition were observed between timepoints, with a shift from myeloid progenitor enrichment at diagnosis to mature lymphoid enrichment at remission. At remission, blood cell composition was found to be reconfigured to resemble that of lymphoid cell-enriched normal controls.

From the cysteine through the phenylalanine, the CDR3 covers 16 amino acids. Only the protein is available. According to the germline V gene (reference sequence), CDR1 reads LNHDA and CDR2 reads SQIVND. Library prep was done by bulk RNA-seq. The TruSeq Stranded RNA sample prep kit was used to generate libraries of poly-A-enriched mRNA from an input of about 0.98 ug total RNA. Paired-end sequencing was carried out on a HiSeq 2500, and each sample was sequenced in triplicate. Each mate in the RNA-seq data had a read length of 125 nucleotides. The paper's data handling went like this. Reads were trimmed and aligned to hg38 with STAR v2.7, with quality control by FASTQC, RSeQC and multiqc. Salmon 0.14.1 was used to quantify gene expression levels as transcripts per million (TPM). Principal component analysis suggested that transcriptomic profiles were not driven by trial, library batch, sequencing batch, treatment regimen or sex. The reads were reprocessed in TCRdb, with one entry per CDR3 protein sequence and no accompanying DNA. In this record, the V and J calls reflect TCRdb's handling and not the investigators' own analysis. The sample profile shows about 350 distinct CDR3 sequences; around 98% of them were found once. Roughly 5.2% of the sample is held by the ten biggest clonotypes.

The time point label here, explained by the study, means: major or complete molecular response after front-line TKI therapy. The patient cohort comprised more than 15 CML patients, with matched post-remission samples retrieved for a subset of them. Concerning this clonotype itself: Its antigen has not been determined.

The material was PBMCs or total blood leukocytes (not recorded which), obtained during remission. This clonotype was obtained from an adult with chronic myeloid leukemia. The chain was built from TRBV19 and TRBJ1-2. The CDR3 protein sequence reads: CASTPLLGQRLEGYTF.